This is a list of T cell receptor beta chains from one sample in a study of vaccination and CD4 T cells after COVID-19. No antigen has been identified for these receptors. TCRdb recomputed calls from the PCR reads with MiXCR, one row per CDR3 protein. The table shows 20,000 to 25,000 distinct CDR3 sequences, with 45% to 60% occurring only once. What was sequenced was CD4+ T cells from blood, cultured in vitro. The source is a human donor who had recovered from COVID-19. Both conserved end residues are trimmed from each CDR3. The D gene is left open where the match is weak.

D	V	length	J	CDR3
-	TRBV18	13	TRBJ1-1	ASSPPSDYQVRAF
TRBD1	TRBV6-4	11	TRBJ1-2	ASSTGTGEGYT
TRBD1	TRBV10-3	12	TRBJ1-3	AIRTTGEGNTIY
-	TRBV6-1	14	TRBJ1-6	ASSEGKGGRNSPLH
-	TRBV10-1	12	TRBJ2-3	ASSYGTPGRTQY
TRBD1	TRBV19	14	TRBJ2-2	ASTMPGQGRPGELF
TRBD1	TRBV30	13	TRBJ1-1	AWSGGTGGSAEAF
TRBD2	TRBV6-5	13	TRBJ2-1	ASSYETSGSKKQF
TRBD1	TRBV5-1	15	TRBJ2-5	ASSHSRTGIVQETQY
-	TRBV5-1	12	TRBJ2-5	ASSRDSVQETQY
TRBD1	TRBV27	12	TRBJ1-1	ASRTQRQGSEAF
-	TRBV20-1	10	TRBJ2-1	SAKVSYNEQF
-	TRBV20-1	12	TRBJ1-1	SARSVQAGTEAF
-	TRBV7-2	10	TRBJ2-4	ASRSPGNIQY
-	TRBV20-1	13	TRBJ2-3	SASKQGTSTDTQY
-	TRBV7-9	10	TRBJ2-3	ASSISVDTQY
-	TRBV27	15	TRBJ2-5	ASSPPLTGLYQETQY
-	TRBV10-3	10	TRBJ1-1	AISEEVTEAF
-	TRBV19	12	TRBJ2-1	ASSIRGPSNEQF